Listed here are 30 T cell receptor beta chains from one sample, sequenced in a study of blood T cell repertoires in COVID-19 (dated by TCRdb to the early 2020s). Receptors were amplified or captured by the immunoSEQ multiplex PCR assay. This immuneACCESS table, as held by TCRdb, lists in-frame sequences with V and J called but not all clones. Of the missing ones, under half trace to an unresolved V gene in checked studies; the others have no known cause. Across this sample there are fewer than 130,000 clones, with around 82% seen only once. The top ten clones comprise 16% of the sample. Sample: peripheral blood. The receptors come from a woman aged 55-75 years with acute or convalescent COVID-19.

The sample holds a few counts of this clone. The V gene is TRBV2, the J gene TRBJ1-2; D gene unclear. The ends were cut back, 3 bases at V and 2 bases at J, with 7 bases in the middle. The CDR3 consists of 13 residues. From germline, CDR1 is SNHLY and CDR2 FYNNEI. CDR3 region: CASSDNRNYGYTF. CDR3 nucleotides: TGTGCCAGCAGTGACAACAGAAACTATGGCTACACCTTC. Full variable domain (remainder filled in from reference TRBV2 and TRBJ1-2): EPEVTQTPSHQVTQMGQEVILRCVPISNHLYFYWYRQILGQKVEFLVSFYNNEISEKSEIFDDQFSVERPDGSNFTLKIRSTKLEDSAMYFCASSDNRNYGYTFGSGTRLTVV.

The CDR3 nucleotides are TGTGCCAGCAGTTTAGGGACAGGGTTGGATGAAAAACTGTTTTTT. Its translation is CASSLGTGLDEKLFF. The chain is built from TRBV27 and TRBJ1-4; 9 bases match TRBD1. The V gene's germline CDR1 is MNHEY and CDR2 SMNVEV (reference sequence). Trimming cost V 2 bases and J 6 bases; bases outside gene matches: 4. The CDR3 consists of 15 residues.

This clone was seen a handful of times. V is TRBV6-5 and J is TRBJ1-5, with 9 nucleotides matching TRBD1. V dropped 6 bases and J dropped 12; count of bases not matched to a gene: 6. The CDR3 consists of 12 residues. Germline CDR1 reads MNHEY; CDR2 reads SVGAGI. CDR3 in DNA: TGTGCCAGCAGCCCGGGACAGGGCCGCCAGCATTTT. It yields the protein CASSPGQGRQHF.

This clone came up a few times. The genes are TRBV5-5 and TRBJ1-1; unclear D gene. Germline V gene lookup returns CDR1 SGHKS and CDR2 YYEKEE (reference sequence). Between the trimmed V and J ends, which lost 0 bases and 3 bases, there was a span of 6 bases. CDR3 length: 13 residues. This CDR3 reads CASSLGADTEAFF. In nucleotides, the CDR3 is TGTGCCAGCAGCTTGGGGGCAGACACTGAAGCTTTCTTT.

This clone has just one count. This chain joins TRBV10-3 and TRBJ1-1, with no clear D. CDR3 length: 15 amino acids. The V gene lost 6 bases and the J gene lost 2 bases, with 16 bases spanning the gap. Germline V gives CDR1 ENHRY, CDR2 SYGVKD. Here the CDR3 reads CAISPREGINTEAFF. The CDR3 DNA reads TGTGCCATCAGCCCCCGGGAGGGAATAAACACTGAAGCTTTCTTT.

The chain couples TRBV4-2 to TRBJ2-2; 11 bases fit TRBD2. V lost 4 bases and J lost 1; bases outside the gene matches: 5. The CDR3 has 17 residues. Looked up from germline, CDR1 is LGHNA and CDR2 is YNFKEQ. The CDR3 loop is CASSPPLAGGNTGELFF. The CDR3 DNA sequence: TGTGCCAGCAGCCCCCCCCTAGCGGGGGGGAACACCGGGGAGCTGTTTTTT.

V gene TRBV19 combines with J gene TRBJ1-5; a weak D match, TRBD1 (6 bases). Per germline, CDR1 LNHDA and CDR2 SQIVND (reference sequence). This CDR3 spans 16 amino acids. V lost 3 bases to trimming and J lost 1 base, with 13 bases between them. CDR3 region: CASSMLTGRSNQPQHF. The CDR3, as DNA: TGTGCCAGTAGTATGCTGACAGGACGGAGCAATCAGCCCCAGCATTTT. Together with reference TRBV19 and TRBJ1-5, the CDR3 gives the full variable domain: DGGITQSPKYLFRKEGQNVTLSCEQNLNHDAMYWYRQDPGQGLRLIYYSQIVNDFQKGDIAEGYSVSREKKESFPLTVTSAQKNPTAFYLCASSMLTGRSNQPQHFGDGTRLSIL.

This clone was detected only once. V usage is TRBV2 and J usage is TRBJ2-5; the match to TRBD1 covers 8 bases. CDR3 length equals 13 residues. Germline CDR1 SNHLY, CDR2 FYNNEI. V was clipped by 7 bases and J by 1 base; unmatched bases: 2. The CDR3 is CASTQGAQETQYF. In DNA form, the CDR3 reads TGTGCCAGCACCCAGGGGGCCCAAGAGACCCAGTACTTC.

DNA for the CDR3: TGCGCCAGCGGTACCGAGGGAGAGCAGTACTTC. Residues: CASGTEGEQYF. V usage is TRBV5-1 and J usage is TRBJ2-7, with a tentative D call TRBD2 (5 bases). This CDR3 is built from 11 residues. Germline V CDR1 and CDR2: SGHRS, YFSETQ. The germline V and J ends were trimmed by 7 bases and 7 bases, with 12 bases remaining between them. The full variable domain, with the rest looked up from reference TRBV5-1 and TRBJ2-7, is KAGVTQTPRYLIKTRGQQVTLSCSPISGHRSVSWYQQTPGQGLQFLFEYFSETQRNKGNFPGRFSGRQFSNSRSEMNVSTLELGDSALYLCASGTEGEQYFGPGTRLTVT.

V is TRBV4-3 and J is TRBJ2-5; 8 bases align to TRBD1. CDR1 LGHNA and CDR2 YSLEER come from the germline V gene. The CDR3 is 15 amino acids. V lost 1 base, J lost 0 bases, and 1 base stayed unmatched. The CDR3 DNA sequence: TGCGCCAGCAGCCAAGGACAGGGGAACCAAGAGACCCAGTACTTC. Protein: CASSQGQGNQETQYF.

This clone has a count of ten or more. In nucleotides, the CDR3 is TGCGCCAGCAGCCAAGCTGTTTATTCCTATAATTCACCCCTCCACTTT. Protein product: CASSQAVYSYNSPLHF. The V call is TRBV4-3, the J call TRBJ1-6, with D hard to call. This CDR3 region has 16 residues. Germline V gene data show CDR1 as LGHNA and CDR2 as YSLEER. The V end was cut by 1 base, the J end by 1 base, with 8 bases between.

The V call is TRBV28, the J call TRBJ2-5, with unresolved D. This CDR3 is built from 12 residues. Germline CDR1 and CDR2: MDHEN and SYDVKM. V lost 6 bases to trimming and J lost 5 bases, with 10 bases between them. This chain's CDR3 is CASSPPLETQYF. The CDR3 coding sequence is TGTGCCAGCAGCCCTCCACTCGAGACCCAGTACTTC.

The chain joins TRBV7-9 to TRBJ2-1; D is unresolved. The germline gives CDR1 SEHNR, CDR2 FQNEAQ (reference sequence). The V and J ends lost 2 bases and 10 bases respectively, with 9 bases between them. This CDR3 has 12 residues. The CDR3 is CASSLNSLEQFF. The CDR3 DNA follows: TGTGCCAGCAGCTTAAACTCATTGGAGCAGTTCTTC. Looking up the rest from reference TRBV7-9 and TRBJ2-1 gives the full variable domain: DTGVSQNPRHKITKRGQNVTFRCDPISEHNRLYWYRQTLGQGPEFLTYFQNEAQLEKSRLLSDRFSAERPKGSFSTLEIQRTEQGDSAMYLCASSLNSLEQFFGPGTRLTVL.

This chain connects TRBV7-9 to TRBJ2-1, with D maybe TRBD1 (7 bases). Per the germline V gene, CDR1 is SEHNR and CDR2 is FQNEAQ (reference sequence). V lost 5 bases to trimming and J lost 5 bases, with 13 bases between them. The CDR3 has 14 amino acids. For the CDR3, the DNA is TGTGCCAGCAGCCCCAGGGGGGCCGACAATGAGCAGTTCTTC. Protein sequence: CASSPRGADNEQFF.

J is TRBJ1-2 and V is TRBV4-2; 7 bases agree with TRBD1. J gave up 10 bases and V 4 bases, and 9 bases lay outside the gene matches. Per the germline V gene, CDR1 is LGHNA and CDR2 is YNFKEQ. CDR3 length equals 13 residues. The CDR3 bases are TGTGCCAGCAGCCTCAATCAGGGGGGATCCTACACCTTC. Encoded protein: CASSLNQGGSYTF.

V is TRBV7-2 and J is TRBJ2-1; D uncertain. The CDR3 has 13 residues. CDR1 SGHTA and CDR2 FQGNSA come from the germline V gene. The V end was cut by 0 bases, the J end by 9 bases, with 9 bases between. The CDR3 protein is CASSLASVSEQFF. The CDR3 DNA sequence: TGTGCCAGCAGCTTAGCCTCAGTATCTGAGCAGTTCTTC.

The chain is built from TRBV3-1 (or the pseudogene TRBV3-2) and TRBJ2-2, with 7 bases fitting TRBD1. CDR1 LGHDT and CDR2 YNNKEL come from the germline V gene (reference sequence). V was clipped by 4 bases and J by 0 bases; unmatched bases: 5. CDR3 size: 16 residues. Written as DNA, the CDR3 is TGTGCCAGCAGCCTCAGGACAGGACCGAACACCGGGGAGCTGTTTTTT. It translates to CASSLRTGPNTGELFF.

The chain recombines TRBV2 with TRBJ2-3; 11 bases agree with TRBD2. Germline values: CDR1 SNHLY, CDR2 FYNNEI. The length of the CDR3 is 14 residues. With 10 bases clipped from V and 6 bases from J, the junction kept 9 bases outside the gene matches. This CDR3 is CATQGGLAVDTQYF. The DNA of the CDR3 is TGTGCCACCCAGGGGGGACTAGCGGTTGATACGCAGTATTTT.

As regards this clone: At one boundary the junction diverges from the germline segment, which might be a read error. The chain has TRBV11-3 and TRBJ1-2; D is unclear. Germline V CDR1 and CDR2: SGHNT, YENEEA. The CDR3 has 15 residues. The CDR3 nucleotides read TGTGCCAGCAGCCGGGGAGTGAGCCAGAGCCCCCACTCTGACTTC. Residues: CASSRGVSQSPHSDF.

This clone was detected only once. The chain recombines TRBV7-8 with TRBJ2-6; TRBD1 is a possible D gene (6 bases). V lost 1 base, J lost 4 bases, and 11 bases lay in between. Germline CDR1 and CDR2: SGHVS and FQNEAQ. This CDR3 is 16 amino acids long. CDR3 residues: CASSLEDSPGANVLTF. CDR3 DNA: TGTGCCAGCAGCTTAGAGGACAGTCCCGGGGCCAACGTCCTGACTTTC.

V is TRBV9 and J is TRBJ2-5; D possibly corresponds to TRBD1 (5 bases). The CDR3 extends over 14 amino acids. In germline, CDR1 is SGDLS, CDR2 YYNGEE. V lost 2 bases and J lost 5, with 13 bases in between. The CDR3 coding sequence is TGTGCCAGCAGCGTTCCAGGGTCAGGGGAGACCCAGTACTTC. Translated, it gives CASSVPGSGETQYF.

The sample holds a few counts of this clone. This chain joins TRBV5-1 and TRBJ2-1; 10 positions match TRBD2. CDR3 length: 15 residues. CDR1 and CDR2 from the germline V gene are SGHRS and YFSETQ. The J segment lost 10 bases and the V segment lost 4 bases, leaving 11 bases of the junction unmatched. The CDR3 reads CASSPSGGVHIEQFF. The CDR3 DNA is TGCGCCAGCAGCCCCAGCGGGGGGGTCCATATCGAGCAGTTCTTC.

This chain joins TRBV23-1 and TRBJ2-7; D gene unclear. TRBV23-1 is identified as an open reading frame with a role that is uncertain. Trimming stripped 2 bases from V and 0 bases from J, with 11 bases between. The CDR3 is 15 amino acids. DNA for the CDR3: TGCGCCAGCAGTCAACTACGACTGGCCTCCTACGAGCAGTACTTC. This gives the protein CASSQLRLASYEQYF.

The V call is TRBV7-2, the J call TRBJ2-7; no reliable D call. Deletions cut 0 bases from V and 0 bases from J, with 3 bases between. Germline V CDR1 and CDR2: SGHTA, FQGNSA. The CDR3 is made up of 13 amino acids. The CDR3 nucleotides are TGTGCCAGCAGCTTAGCGGCCTCCTACGAGCAGTACTTC. It specifies CASSLAASYEQYF.

This sequence joins TRBV2 and TRBJ2-3, with D tentatively TRBD2 (7 bases). Germline V gene data show CDR1 as SNHLY and CDR2 as FYNNEI. V lost 3 bases to trimming and J lost 6 bases, with 28 bases between them. The CDR3 is 19 residues long. CDR3 DNA: TGTGCCAGCAGTGATACTTGGGGGGCGGGGGCCGGCTGGCGTGATACGCAGTATTTT. Translating it yields CASSDTWGAGAGWRDTQYF.

The chain employs TRBV19 and TRBJ2-6; TRBD1 is a possible D gene (5 bases). Germline V gene lookup returns CDR1 LNHDA and CDR2 SQIVND (reference sequence). The CDR3 totals 13 residues. V lost 6 bases and J 4 bases, leaving 7 bases between the germline ends. The CDR3 protein is CASRGPGANVLTF. CDR3 DNA: TGTGCCAGTAGGGGGCCCGGGGCCAACGTCCTGACTTTC.

This clone was observed a single time. The rearrangement uses TRBV4-2 and TRBJ1-2, with unresolved D. Germline V gene sequence: CDR1 LGHNA, CDR2 YNFKEQ. The length of the CDR3 is 16 residues. V lost 0 bases, J lost 0 bases, and 11 bases lay in between. CDR3: CASSQDRRGSNYGYTF. CDR3 sequence (DNA): TGTGCCAGCAGCCAAGATCGAAGAGGGTCTAACTATGGCTACACCTTC.

The V and J genes are TRBV7-9 and TRBJ2-7; 8 bases are shared with TRBD2. The CDR3 length is 18 residues. Germline V gene data show CDR1 as SEHNR and CDR2 as FQNEAQ (reference sequence). The V and J ends lost 1 base and 1 base, in that order; junction bases with no gene match: 12. CDR3 nucleotides: TGTGCCAGCAGCTTAGATTCCGGACTAGCAGTTTATTCCTACGAGCAGTACTTC. Protein: CASSLDSGLAVYSYEQYF.

The chain carries TRBV5-1 and TRBJ2-7; 7 bases map to TRBD1. The J segment lost 6 bases and the V segment lost 4 bases, leaving 7 bases of the junction unmatched. CDR3 length equals 13 residues. CDR1 is SGHRS, CDR2 YFSETQ, per germline. This CDR3 is CASSRQGLSEQYF. CDR3 coding DNA: TGCGCCAGCAGCCGACAGGGCCTGAGCGAGCAGTACTTC.

The rearrangement links TRBV6-6 to TRBJ1-2; a possible D gene is TRBD1 (5 bases). CDR3 length: 14 amino acids. Looked up from germline, CDR1 is MNHNY and CDR2 is SVGAGI (reference sequence). The V gene lost 6 bases and the J gene lost 8 bases, with 19 bases spanning the gap. In DNA form, the CDR3 reads TGTGCCAGCAGCCCGGGCAGGGTGAGAGGCGGCTACACCTTC. Translated: CASSPGRVRGGYTF.